This record covers a single T cell receptor (beta chain). This sample is drawn from a study of blood T cell repertoires in COVID-19. As for the study in general: Collection of acute and convalescent COVID-19 samples took place in the United States, Italy and Spain. PBMCs, B-cell-depleted T cells, or T cells were the source of the cDNA or gDNA that made up the material.

Sequencing used immunoSEQ multiplex PCR; TCRdb keeps in-frame clones, though not all of them. Here the sample spans some 100,000 clones, more than 75% being singletons. Sequencing was carried out using peripheral blood. The receptor's source is a woman in her 30s with acute or convalescent COVID-19.

CDR3 residues: CASSQGLVQYF. CDR3 coding DNA: TGTGCCAGCAGCCAAGGGCTCGTGCAGTACTTC. The rearrangement uses TRBV3-1 (or the pseudogene TRBV3-2) and TRBJ2-7; D not certain. Trimming removed 1 base from V and 9 bases from J, with 7 bases in between. Germline CDR1 LGHDT, CDR2 YNNKEL (reference sequence). This CDR3 is built from 11 residues.